A selection of T cell receptor beta chains follows, all from one sample in a study of CD8+ T cells in alopecia areata. Sequencing was performed with immunoSEQ multiplex PCR; in TCRdb, only in-frame clones are kept and a portion is missing. The repertoire holds some 220,000 clones, with 50% to 60% as singletons. The sample consisted of CD4+ T cells sorted from blood, taken at week 4, from a patient treated with tofacitinib. The receptor source for this set is a human donor with alopecia areata. Both conserved end residues are part of each CDR3. A D gene is named only where the DNA matches it firmly. Clone size is shown for a subset of rows, as once, few, many or a class of expanded clone.

j_call d_call v_call clone_size cdr3_nt cdr3_aa
TRBJ2-7 TRBD1 TRBV11-2 once TGTGCCAGCAGCCACAGAGATGGACAGGGAAGCTCCTACGAGCAGTACTTC CASSHRDGQGSSYEQYF
TRBJ2-7 TRBD1 TRBV29-1 NA TGCAGCGTTCCGGGACAGGGGTTGCACGAGCAGTACTTC CSVPGQGLHEQYF
TRBJ1-1 TRBD1 TRBV29-1 few TGCAGCGCCCGAGTCCACAGGGGCACTGAAGCTTTCTTT CSARVHRGTEAFF
TRBJ1-2 NA TRBV6-6 NA TGTGCCAGCAGTTACTCCCTCAAAGGGGGCTACACCTTC CASSYSLKGGYTF
TRBJ2-5 TRBD2 TRBV5-1 NA TGCGCCAGCAGCCGAACTAGCGGGAGCCGCCAAGAGACCCAGTACTTC CASSRTSGSRQETQYF
TRBJ1-5 TRBD1 TRBV29-1 once TGCAGCGTTTCGACAGGGGTTGATCAGCCCCAGCATTTT CSVSTGVDQPQHF
TRBJ2-5 NA TRBV29-1 NA TGCAGCGTGGGTAGTAAGTTATACCAAGAGACCCAGTACTTC CSVGSKLYQETQYF
TRBJ1-1 NA TRBV2 NA TGTGCCAGCAGCGGACAGTACACTGAAGCTTTCTTT CASSGQYTEAFF
TRBJ2-3 NA TRBV30 NA TGTGCCTGGAGTCCCGGAGGGCCCAGCACAGATACGCAGTATTTT CAWSPGGPSTDTQYF
TRBJ2-1 TRBD1 TRBV7-2 NA TGTGCCAGCAGCTCACGTACGGGACAGTACAATGAGCAGTTCTTC CASSSRTGQYNEQFF
TRBJ2-3 NA TRBV7-3 NA TGTGCCAGCAGCCCCTTGGCTACAGATACGCAGTATTTT CASSPLATDTQYF
TRBJ2-1 NA TRBV27 NA TGTGCCAGCAGTTTCACGCCGATCGGCTCCTACAATGAGCAGTTCTTC CASSFTPIGSYNEQFF
TRBJ2-7 TRBD2 TRBV15 NA TGTGCCACCAGCATAAGGACTAGCGGGGACGAGCAGTACTTC CATSIRTSGDEQYF
TRBJ2-6 NA TRBV5-1 NA TGCGCCAGCAGCTTGGTGGTGGGGGACCCCGTCCTGACTTTC CASSLVVGDPVLTF
TRBJ2-1 TRBD2 TRBV19 few TGTGCCAGTAGTTCCCGTCCTAGCGGGGGCTACAATGAGCAGTTCTTC CASSSRPSGGYNEQFF
TRBJ1-2 NA TRBV7-2 few TGTGCCAGCAGCTCAGGGTTTCTTAACGGCTACACCTTC CASSSGFLNGYTF
TRBJ2-6 NA TRBV4-2 NA TGTGCCAGCAGCCAACAGGGGAGGGATTCAAACGTCCTGACTTTC CASSQQGRDSNVLTF
TRBJ1-1 TRBD1 TRBV29-1 NA TGCAGCGTCGAAAAGACAGGGGGAAACCCTGAAGCTTTCTTT CSVEKTGGNPEAFF
TRBJ2-3 TRBD2 TRBV30 NA TGTGCCCGGGAGGAAGGGGCAGATACGCAGTATTTT CAREEGADTQYF
TRBJ1-2 TRBD1 TRBV29-1 NA TGCAGCGTTGGACAGGGGGAAGGTGGCTACACCTTC CSVGQGEGGYTF
TRBJ2-1 TRBD2 TRBV4-2 few TGTGCCAGCAGCCAAGTGTCAGCTAGCGGGGGGGCCAATGAGCAGTTCTTC CASSQVSASGGANEQFF
TRBJ2-7 NA TRBV4-3 NA TGCGCCAGCAGCCAAACACCCGGGACAATGGCGCAGTACTTC CASSQTPGTMAQYF
TRBJ1-1 NA TRBV4-1 NA TGCGCCAGCAGCCAAACACCCGGCAGGGAAGACACTGAAGCTTTCTTT CASSQTPGREDTEAFF
TRBJ1-5 NA TRBV2 NA TGTGCCAGCAGTGACCTTCAGGGAAATCAGCCCCAGCATTTT CASSDLQGNQPQHF
TRBJ2-4 NA TRBV2 NA TGTGCCAGCAGAGTGGACAGGGAGGGCATTCAGTACTTC CASRVDREGIQYF
TRBJ2-3 TRBD1 TRBV7-2 NA TGTGCCAGCAGACGGGACAGAACAGATACGCAGTATTTT CASRRDRTDTQYF
TRBJ2-6 NA TRBV29-1 NA TGCAGCGTTCTGAACAGCCGGAGCTCTGGGGCCAACGTCCTGACTTTC CSVLNSRSSGANVLTF
TRBJ1-2 TRBD1 TRBV5-6 NA TGTGCCAGCAGCGTCGGGACAGCTAACTATGGCTACACCTTC CASSVGTANYGYTF
TRBJ1-1 TRBD1 TRBV29-1 NA TGCAGCTCAATCGGGGGAACGACAGGGGAAGCTTTCTTT CSSIGGTTGEAFF
TRBJ1-6 TRBD1 TRBV7-2 NA TGTGCCAGCAGCTTAGGGTTAACAGGGGGCTCACCCCTCCACTTT CASSLGLTGGSPLHF
TRBJ1-4 NA TRBV14 few TGTGCCAGCAGCCCCCAGGGGGAAAAACTGTTTTTT CASSPQGEKLFF
TRBJ1-1 NA TRBV6-5 NA TGTGCCAGCAGAGGCACTACAGGGTCGAACACTGAAGCTTTCTTT CASRGTTGSNTEAFF
TRBJ1-1 NA TRBV29-1 NA TGCAGCGCCCGCCCGGGTGTAGATGAAGCTTTCTTT CSARPGVDEAFF
TRBJ2-5 TRBD1 TRBV7-3 NA TGTGCCAGCAGCCCCGGACAGGGGCGGACCCAGTACTTC CASSPGQGRTQYF
TRBJ1-2 NA TRBV4-3 many TGCGCCAGCAGCCAAGGATCGGGGGACCCCTATGGCTACACCTTC CASSQGSGDPYGYTF
TRBJ2-3 TRBD2 TRBV5-4 NA TGTGCCAGCAGTCTCGGGGGAGCGGGGTTCCCAGATACGCAGTATTTT CASSLGGAGFPDTQYF
TRBJ1-6 NA TRBV19 few TGTGCCAGTAGTTCCGGGACACTCTCTTCACCCCTCCACTTT CASSSGTLSSPLHF
TRBJ2-2 TRBD2 TRBV2 few TGTGCCAGCGGACTAGCGGTCGGCGGGGAGCTGTTTTTT CASGLAVGGELFF
TRBJ2-2 NA TRBV29-1 NA TGCAGCGTTGTTTCGGCCGGGGAGCTGTTTTTT CSVVSAGELFF
TRBJ1-1 NA TRBV30 NA TGTGCCTGGATAGGGAACACTGAAGCTTTCTTT CAWIGNTEAFF